What follows describes a single T cell receptor beta chain. This clonotype was recorded many times. This clone's antigen is unknown. Per-nucleotide qualities are absent, and no much larger clonotype sits a single base away. The data stem from a study of liver allograft versus peripheral blood T cells (dated by TCRdb to the early 2020s). Background for the entire study: The study compared T cell receptor repertoires found within transplanted livers against repertoires in the peripheral blood of liver transplant recipients. The investigation overall reported the following: T cell receptor repertoires inside liver allografts were reported to differ from those detected in peripheral blood.

Sequences MNHNY (CDR1) and SVGAGI (CDR2) are obtained from the germline V gene (reference sequence). Counted from cysteine to phenylalanine, this CDR3 has 15 amino acids. The DNA shown is the 45-base CDR3, in frame from base 1. The germline ends are 15 bases apart after V is trimmed by 3 bases and J by 4 bases. Reads for this sample came from an Illumina MiSeq. The raw public data were reprocessed by TCRdb itself: fastp quality trimming at Q25, MiXCR clonotype calling, in-frame beta chains only. Merged by CDR3 protein, the rows form single entries marked with the most common genes and DNA. Here the sample has around 9,000 distinct CDR3 sequences; just over 20% occur a single time. The top ten clonotypes cover around 5.7% of the sample.

This clonotype was obtained from a human patient who had a liver transplant. After a transplant, the donor of the graft may account for some T cells. The chain uses TRBV6-6 and TRBJ1-2; the D gene cannot be resolved reliably. CDR3 sequence: CASSYAGDSGYGYTF. The sequence in DNA is TGTGCCAGCAGTTATGCCGGGGATAGTGGCTATGGCTACACCTTC.